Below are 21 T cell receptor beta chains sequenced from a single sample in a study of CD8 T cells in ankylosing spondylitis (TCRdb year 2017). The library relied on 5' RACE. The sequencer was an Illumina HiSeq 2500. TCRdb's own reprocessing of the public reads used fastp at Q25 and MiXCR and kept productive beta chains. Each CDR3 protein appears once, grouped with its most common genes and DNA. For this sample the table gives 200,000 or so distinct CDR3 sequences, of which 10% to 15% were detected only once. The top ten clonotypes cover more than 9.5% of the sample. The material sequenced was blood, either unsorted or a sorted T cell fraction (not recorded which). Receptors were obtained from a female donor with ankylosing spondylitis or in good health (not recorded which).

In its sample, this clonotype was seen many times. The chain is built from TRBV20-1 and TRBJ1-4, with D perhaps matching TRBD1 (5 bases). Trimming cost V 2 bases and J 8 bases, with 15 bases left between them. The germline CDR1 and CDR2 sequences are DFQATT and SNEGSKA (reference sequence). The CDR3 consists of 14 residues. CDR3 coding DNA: TGCAGTGCTAGAACGGGCCAGGGCGGGGAAAAACTGTTTTTT. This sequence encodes CSARTGQGGEKLFF.

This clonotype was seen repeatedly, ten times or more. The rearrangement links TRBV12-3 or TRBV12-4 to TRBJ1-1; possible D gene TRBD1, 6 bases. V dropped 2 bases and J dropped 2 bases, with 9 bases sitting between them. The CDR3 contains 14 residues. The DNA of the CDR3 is TGTGCCAGCAGTTTACAGGGGATTAACACTGAAGCTTTCTTT. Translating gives CASSLQGINTEAFF.

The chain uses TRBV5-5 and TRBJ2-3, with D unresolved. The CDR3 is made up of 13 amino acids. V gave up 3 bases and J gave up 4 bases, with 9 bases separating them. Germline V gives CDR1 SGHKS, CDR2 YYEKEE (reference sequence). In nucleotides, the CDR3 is TGTGCCAGCAGCTATATCGGGCCAGATACGCAGTATTTT. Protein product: CASSYIGPDTQYF.

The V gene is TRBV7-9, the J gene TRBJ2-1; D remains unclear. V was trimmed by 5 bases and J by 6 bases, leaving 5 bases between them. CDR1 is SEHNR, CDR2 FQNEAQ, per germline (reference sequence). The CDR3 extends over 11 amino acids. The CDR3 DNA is TGTGCCAGCAGCCCTGGCAATGAGCAGTTCTTC. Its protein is CASSPGNEQFF.

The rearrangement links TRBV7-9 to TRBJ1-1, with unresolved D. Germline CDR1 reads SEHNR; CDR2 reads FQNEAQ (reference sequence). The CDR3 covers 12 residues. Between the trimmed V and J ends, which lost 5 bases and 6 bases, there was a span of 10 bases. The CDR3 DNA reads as TGTGCCAGCAGCCACGACTCCGCTGAAGCTTTCTTT. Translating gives CASSHDSAEAFF.

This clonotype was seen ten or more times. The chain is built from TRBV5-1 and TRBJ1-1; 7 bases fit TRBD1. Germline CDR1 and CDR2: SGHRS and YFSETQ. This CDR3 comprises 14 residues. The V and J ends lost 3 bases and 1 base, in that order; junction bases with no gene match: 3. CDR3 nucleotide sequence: TGCGCCAGCAGCTGGGGACAGACGAACACTGAAGCTTTCTTT. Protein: CASSWGQTNTEAFF.

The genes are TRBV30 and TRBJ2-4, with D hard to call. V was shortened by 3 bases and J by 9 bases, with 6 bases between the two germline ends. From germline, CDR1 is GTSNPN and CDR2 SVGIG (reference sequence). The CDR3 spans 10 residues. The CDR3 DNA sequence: TGTGCCTGGAGCGGCGGCATTCAGTACTTC. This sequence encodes CAWSGGIQYF.

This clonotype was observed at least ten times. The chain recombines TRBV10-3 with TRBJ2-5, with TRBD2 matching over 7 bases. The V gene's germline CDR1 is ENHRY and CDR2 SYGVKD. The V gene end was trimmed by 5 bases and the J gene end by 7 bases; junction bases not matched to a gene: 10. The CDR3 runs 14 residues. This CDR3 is CAISSGLAEVTQYF. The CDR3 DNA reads TGTGCCATCAGTAGTGGGCTAGCGGAGGTGACCCAGTACTTC.

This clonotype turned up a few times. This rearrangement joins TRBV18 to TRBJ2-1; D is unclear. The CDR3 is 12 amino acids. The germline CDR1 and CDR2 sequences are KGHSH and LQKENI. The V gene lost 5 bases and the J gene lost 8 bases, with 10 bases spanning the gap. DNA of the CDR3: TGTGCCAGCTCAAGAGTGAACGATGAGCAGTTCTTC. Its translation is CASSRVNDEQFF.

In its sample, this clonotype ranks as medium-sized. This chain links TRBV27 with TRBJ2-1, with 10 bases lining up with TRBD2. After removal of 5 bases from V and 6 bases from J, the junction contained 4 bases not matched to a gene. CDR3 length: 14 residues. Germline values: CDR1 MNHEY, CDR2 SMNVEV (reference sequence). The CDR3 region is CASSHWTSGNEQFF. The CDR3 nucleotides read TGTGCCAGCAGTCATTGGACTAGCGGCAATGAGCAGTTCTTC.

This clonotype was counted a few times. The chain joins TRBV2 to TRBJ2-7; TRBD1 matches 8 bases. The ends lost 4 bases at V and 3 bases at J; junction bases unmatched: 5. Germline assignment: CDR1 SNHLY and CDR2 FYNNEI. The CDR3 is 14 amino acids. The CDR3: CASSGRGRIYEQYF. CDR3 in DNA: TGTGCCAGCAGTGGCAGGGGGCGAATCTACGAGCAGTACTTC.

The DNA of the CDR3 is TGCGCCAGCAGGGGAGGGCGGGAGATGTCTTTCCCGCAGTTCTTC. It specifies CASRGGREMSFPQFF. The chain carries TRBV5-1 and TRBJ2-1, with TRBD2 matching 7 bases. The germline V gene encodes CDR1 SGHRS and CDR2 YFSETQ. The length of the CDR3 is 15 residues. The V gene end was trimmed by 5 bases and the J gene end by 12 bases; junction bases not matched to a gene: 17.

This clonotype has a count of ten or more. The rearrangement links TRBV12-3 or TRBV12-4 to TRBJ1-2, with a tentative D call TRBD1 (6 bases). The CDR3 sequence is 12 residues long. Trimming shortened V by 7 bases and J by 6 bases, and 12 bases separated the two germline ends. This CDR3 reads CASTGTRDGYTF. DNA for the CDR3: TGTGCCAGCACAGGGACAAGGGATGGCTACACCTTC.

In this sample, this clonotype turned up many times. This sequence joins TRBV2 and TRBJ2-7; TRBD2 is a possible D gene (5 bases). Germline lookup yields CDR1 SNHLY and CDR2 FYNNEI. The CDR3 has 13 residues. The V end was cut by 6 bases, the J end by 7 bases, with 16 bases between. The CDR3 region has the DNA TGTGCCAGCAGAGTCTGGCTAACGGGGGAGCAGTACTTC. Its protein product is CASRVWLTGEQYF.

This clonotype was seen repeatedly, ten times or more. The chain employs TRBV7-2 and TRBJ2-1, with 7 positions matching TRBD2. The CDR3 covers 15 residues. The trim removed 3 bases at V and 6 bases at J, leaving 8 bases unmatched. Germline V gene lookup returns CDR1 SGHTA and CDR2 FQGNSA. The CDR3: CASSLEGLGVNEQFF. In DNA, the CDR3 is TGTGCCAGCAGCTTGGAAGGACTAGGAGTCAATGAGCAGTTCTTC.

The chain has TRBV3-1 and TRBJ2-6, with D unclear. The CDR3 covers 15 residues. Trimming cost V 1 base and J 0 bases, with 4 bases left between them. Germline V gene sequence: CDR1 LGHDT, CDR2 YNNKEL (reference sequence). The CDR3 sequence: CASSQASSGANVLTF. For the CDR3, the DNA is TGTGCCAGCAGCCAAGCGTCCTCTGGGGCCAACGTCCTGACTTTC.

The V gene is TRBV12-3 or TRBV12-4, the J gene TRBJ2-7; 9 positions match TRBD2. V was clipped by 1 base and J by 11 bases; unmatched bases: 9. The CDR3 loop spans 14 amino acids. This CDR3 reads CASSLGASGDVKYF. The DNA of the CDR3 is TGTGCCAGCAGTTTAGGGGCTAGCGGGGACGTAAAGTACTTC.

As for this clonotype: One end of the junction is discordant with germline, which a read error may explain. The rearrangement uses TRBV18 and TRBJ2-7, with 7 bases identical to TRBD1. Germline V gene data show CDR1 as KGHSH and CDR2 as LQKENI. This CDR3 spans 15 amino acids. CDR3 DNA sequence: TGTGCCAGCTCCCCGGCCGGGACAGTCTCCAACGAGCAGTACTTC. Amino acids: CASSPAGTVSNEQYF.

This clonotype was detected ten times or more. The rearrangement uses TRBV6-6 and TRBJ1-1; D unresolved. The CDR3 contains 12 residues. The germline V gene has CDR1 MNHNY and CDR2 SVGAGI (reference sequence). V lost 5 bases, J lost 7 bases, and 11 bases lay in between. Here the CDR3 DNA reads TGTGCCAGCAGTCCTACTAGCAGTGAAGCTTTCTTT. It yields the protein CASSPTSSEAFF.

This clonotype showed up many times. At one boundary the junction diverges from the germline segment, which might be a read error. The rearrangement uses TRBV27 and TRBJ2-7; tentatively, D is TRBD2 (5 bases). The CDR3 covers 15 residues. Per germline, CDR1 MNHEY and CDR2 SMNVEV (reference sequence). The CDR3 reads CASSPRSGSNYEQYF. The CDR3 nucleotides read TGTGCAAGCAGCCCCCGGAGCGGATCAAACTACGAGCAGTACTTC.

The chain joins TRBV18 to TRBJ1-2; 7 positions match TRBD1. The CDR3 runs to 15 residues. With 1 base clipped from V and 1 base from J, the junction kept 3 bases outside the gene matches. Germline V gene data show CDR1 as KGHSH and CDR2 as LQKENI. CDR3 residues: CASSPQGAHNYGYTF. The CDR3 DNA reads TGTGCCAGCTCACCACAGGGGGCGCATAACTATGGCTACACCTTC.